The entry below gives a single TCR beta chain sequence along with its context. The antigen it recognizes is unknown. One base away there is no much larger clone; base qualities are not given. The data were obtained in a study of T cell responses to AZD1222 COVID-19 vaccine (dated by TCRdb to about 2021). Concerning the study at large: A total of 233 trial participants underwent TCR sequencing, of whom some 210 received two doses of AZD1222 and around 26 received two doses of the MenACWY control vaccine. Trial participants were enrolled into age subgroups of 18-55, 56-69 and 70-plus years, which contained roughly 150, 30 and 60 TCR-sequenced participants, respectively. Broad study findings and their caveats: In the small 56-69-year group, the increase in depth fell short of significance, most likely because of low power. Conclusions about previously exposed vaccinees were limited because only six AZD1222 recipients were SARS-CoV-2 seropositive at baseline. Spike-specific TCR breadth and depth rose significantly after two AZD1222 doses compared with day 0 and with MenACWY recipients. Vaccine-associated CD4 TCRs spanned the whole spike protein, with dominant responses in regions 160-218 and 743-854. Reportedly, close to half of the unique spike-specific TCRs recognized epitopes lying outside the regions that are mutated in the B.1.351 and B.1.1.7 variants. Most participants were white British and females outnumbered males, and the authors suggested that clonal diversity may have been underestimated. Because no samples from the day 14 peak response were available, repertoires could be characterized only after the peak T cell response.

The germline ends are 14 bases apart after V is trimmed by 8 bases and J by 3 bases. The CDR3 spans 14 residues, from the cysteine through the phenylalanine. Only the CDR3 DNA stays, 42 bases, in frame from base 1. Sequences LNHDA (CDR1) and SQIVND (CDR2) are obtained from the germline V gene (reference sequence). The CDR3 regions of human TCRbeta chains were analyzed by immunosequencing. The authors processed their data as follows. Repertoire TCRs were matched against a reference library of SARS-CoV-2-specific TCRs generated with the MIRA antigen-specificity platform. Breadth was defined as the fraction of unique TCRs that were SARS-CoV-2-associated, and depth was defined as the fraction of total T cells that were SARS-CoV-2-associated. Using the MIRA data, each spike-specific TCR was assigned both to the spike region to which the TCR was reactive and to a CD4 or CD8 class. Log10-transformed breadth and depth values were compared by one-way ANOVA with Sidak's multiple comparisons tests. In its TCRdb copy, this immuneACCESS table keeps in-frame sequences only and misses some clones. Where compared with another copy, unresolved V genes explain less than half of these, and the others have no known cause. V and J calls and clone size are copied from that table; D and trimming were computed from the DNA. A total of 150,000 to 200,000 clones appear in this sample, about 90% of them only once. The top ten hold under 1.5% of the sample.

The sample's time point label is to be understood as: about 28 days (+/-7) after the second vaccine dose. AZD1222 recipients given second doses at about 4 weeks or at about 12 weeks were pooled, since spike-specific TCR depth and breadth were not found to differ between the two schedules. Vaccinee samples came from UK trials COV001 and COV002, including a single-blind randomized controlled phase 2/3 trial of AZD1222 (ChAdOx1 nCoV-19) in healthy adults. For TCRbeta chain sequencing, PBMC samples from trial participants were taken at day 0 and at day 28 after the second dose. This receptor was identified in an adult who received the AZD1222 COVID-19 vaccine. Sequenced here: peripheral blood, sampled 28 days after the second AZD1222 dose. The chain joins TRBV19 to TRBJ1-5; D gene: possibly TRBD1, on 6 matching bases. The CDR3 region has the sequence CASATGFYNQPQHF. The nucleotides read TGTGCCAGTGCAACAGGGTTCTACAATCAGCCCCAGCATTTT.